A single sample is the source of the 13 T cell receptor delta chains below, sequenced in a study of γδ T cells in repeated Plasmodium falciparum infection. Bulk repertoires came from Vgamma9/Vdelta2+ or Vdelta2-negative gammadelta T cells flow-sorted from PBMC. TCRdb re-called clones from the multiplex PCR reads using CATT. The table lists roughly 93,000 delta-chain clones, under 1.5% of them singletons. The sample was gamma-delta T cells from blood. The receptors stem from a pool of human donors (malaria-infected and uninfected, not separated).

This clone has only a few counts. The protein TCRdb lists belongs to a much larger clone and differs from this DNA's translation at residue 19, which points to a read error; the protein shown is made from the DNA. J is TRDJ3 and V is TRDV2; 11 nucleotides match TRDD3. Assignment of the J gene here rests on matching the DNA to germline, because TCRdb gives none. Germline V CDR1 and CDR2: GEAIGNYY, EKD. This CDR3 has 22 residues. As DNA, the CDR3 is TGTGCCTGTGACACCGCGATGGGGGATACGCAATTAAGCTCCTGGGACACCCGACGGATGTTTTTC. As protein: CACDTAMGDTQLSSWDTRRMFF.

This clone has ten or more counts. A far larger clone is a single base away, which makes a read error likely. The sample holds other DNA sequences that translate to the same CDR3. The V gene is TRDV2, the J gene TRDJ1, with 10 bases lining up with TRDD3. Germline CDR1 reads GEAIGNYY; CDR2 reads EKD. The CDR3 is 18 residues long. The CDR3 sequence: CACDTSTGGSLYTDKLIF. CDR3 nucleotide sequence: TGCGCCTGTGACACCTCCACTGGGGGATCACTGTACACCGATAAACTCATCTTT.

This clone was detected ten times or more. The V gene is TRDV1, the J gene TRDJ1; 11 nucleotides agree with TRDD3. The CDR3 sequence is 20 residues long. Germline assignment: CDR1 TSWWSYY and CDR2 QGS. The V segment lost 3 bases and the J segment 3 bases; nucleotides outside the gene matches: 18. The CDR3 reads CALGEPLRGYWGIYADKLIF. As DNA, the CDR3 is TGTGCTCTTGGGGAGCCCCTCAGAGGCTACTGGGGGATATACGCCGATAAACTCATCTTT.

This clone turned up a few times. The translation of this DNA and the TCRdb protein of a much larger clone differ at residue 12, probably owing to a read error; the protein shown here is translated from the DNA. V and J are TRDV2 and TRDJ3; D is possibly TRDD3 (6 bases). As TCRdb names no J gene, one was assigned here on the basis of a DNA match to germline. This CDR3 region has 18 residues. Germline-derived CDR1 and CDR2 are GEAIGNYY and EKD. CDR3: CACDGSWSGSWGTRQMFF. The DNA of the CDR3 is TGTGCCTGTGATGGGTCCTGGAGTGGCTCCTGGGGCACCCGACAGATGTTTTTC.

About this clone: A much more abundant neighbour one base away suggests this may be a read error. The V call is TRDV3, the J call TRDJ1, with D tentatively TRDD3 (6 bases). CDR1 and CDR2 (germline): TVYSNPD, GDNSRS (reference sequence). The CDR3 is 15 amino acids. V lost 5 bases and J lost 0, with 19 bases in between. This CDR3 reads CAVGFVLGNTDKLIF. The CDR3 DNA reads TGTGCCGTGGGGTTTGTACTGGGTAACACCGATAAACTCATCTTT.

This clone was counted between two and nine times. Given a far larger clone just one base away, this is likely a sequencing read error. Other DNA sequences from this sample encode an identical CDR3 as well. This chain links TRDV1 with TRDJ1; 8 bases match TRDD3. The CDR3 has 19 amino acids. Germline CDR1 TSWWSYY, CDR2 QGS. V was clipped by 2 bases and J by 0 bases; unmatched bases: 14. The CDR3 loop is CALGESTQYWGVYTDKLIF. CDR3 sequence (DNA): TGTGCTCTTGGGGAATCTACGCAGTACTGGGGGGTGTACACCGATAAACTCATCTTT.

This clone was detected only a few times. This DNA translates differently at residue 14 from the TCRdb protein, which is that of a much larger clone; a read error is likely, and the protein shown is the DNA's own translation. V gene TRDV2 combines with J gene TRDJ1; 12 bases are shared with TRDD3. The CDR3 has 19 residues. The ends lost 1 base at V and 3 bases at J; junction bases unmatched: 14. CDR1 and CDR2 from the germline V gene are GEAIGNYY and EKD. CDR3 protein: CACDTLRVLGDTSADKLIF. CDR3 nucleotides: TGTGCCTGTGACACACTCCGAGTACTGGGGGATACTTCTGCCGATAAACTCATCTTT.

The chain links TRDV1 to TRDJ2; 10 positions match TRDD3. TCRdb gives no J gene; it was assigned here by matching the DNA to germline. Trimming took 1 base from V and 0 from J; bases not matched to a gene: 14. Germline CDR1 is TSWWSYY and CDR2 is QGS. CDR3 length: 21 residues. CDR3 DNA sequence: TGTGCTCTTGGGGAACGAGGCTACGCGGGGGATACGCGGCCTTTGACAGCACAACTCTTCTTT. It encodes CALGERGYAGDTRPLTAQLFF.

This clone was detected a few times. This probably arose from a read error, given a far larger clone one base away. This same CDR3 is encoded by further DNA sequences in the sample. The chain carries TRDV2 and TRDJ3; unclear D gene. Matching the DNA to germline supplied the J gene, which TCRdb does not give. This CDR3 has 18 amino acids. Germline V gene lookup returns CDR1 GEAIGNYY and CDR2 EKD. The CDR3 region is CACDTAGQSSWDTRQMFF. The CDR3 DNA reads as TGTGCCTGCGACACTGCAGGTCAGAGCTCCTGGGACACCCGACAGATGTTTTTC.

To note about this clone: TCRdb's protein, taken from a much larger clone, differs from this DNA's translation at residue 12, likely owing to a read error; the protein displayed comes from the DNA. This chain joins TRDV2 and TRDJ1; D is unclear. The CDR3 has 16 residues. Germline V gene data show CDR1 as GEAIGNYY and CDR2 as EKD. V dropped 0 bases and J dropped 8 bases, with 21 bases sitting between them. The CDR3 loop is CACDTVTGVPRAKLIF. The DNA for the CDR3 is TGTGCCTGTGACACCGTTACAGGTGTGCCTAGAGCAAAACTCATCTTT.

Remarks on this clone: A clone one base away is much larger, so this may be a read error. The V gene is given as TRDV1, and no J gene call is available; no DNA check was done on the table's D call, TRDD3. CDR3 length equals 19 residues. In germline, CDR1 is TSWWSYY, CDR2 QGS. CDR3 coding DNA: TGTGCTCTTGGGGAATTCCCGAACCGCCCTTCCTTTTACACCGATAAGCTCATCTTT. Its translation: CALGEFPNRPSFYTDKLIF.

Details on this clone: Only one base separates this from a far larger clonotype, so it likely reflects a read error. The sample carries other DNA sequences with the same CDR3. V gene TRDV2 combines with J gene TRDJ1; 9 nucleotides align to TRDD3. Matching the DNA to germline supplied the J gene, which TCRdb does not give. Germline V gene sequence: CDR1 GEAIGNYY, CDR2 EKD. CDR3 length equals 19 residues. DNA for the CDR3: TGCGCCTGTGACACCGTAGTCCCGACGTATGACGGGGATACGACTAAACTCATCTTT. It codes for CACDTVVPTYDGDTTKLIF.

This clone came up a few times. Translating this DNA gives a protein that differs at residue 14 from the TCRdb one, which belongs to a much larger clone; a read error is likely, and the protein shown is this translation. The chain recombines TRDV1 with TRDJ1; TRDD3 aligns across 9 bases. From germline, CDR1 is TSWWSYY and CDR2 QGS. The CDR3 runs 16 residues. The CDR3 DNA reads TGTGCTCTTGGGGAACTTTCGGCTGGGGGATCCTCTAAACCCATCTTT. It specifies CALGELSAGGSSKPIF.